A single TCR beta chain is shown here with its context. What it binds is unknown. It was healthy bone marrow donors who served as donors. PCR involved 60 Vbeta and 13 Jbeta primers. Some clones are missing from TCRdb's copy, which holds only in-frame ones; the method was immunoSEQ multiplex PCR. The table has more than 40,000 clones, approximately 47% seen once. The CDR3 has 13 amino acids. Germline V gene sequence: CDR1 SGHAT, CDR2 FQNNGV. V dropped 6 bases and J dropped 6; count of bases not matched to a gene: 8. The data derive from a study of cytomegalovirus exposure and HLA in healthy donors. Study conclusions and caveats: In a later analysis, donors in an Asian-associated ancestry cluster reportedly had fewer N-insertions in productive TCRs than the cohort mean.

The TCR comes from a man in his 60s in good health and CMV-seronegative. Sequenced material: PBMCs. This rearrangement joins TRBV11-2 to TRBJ2-7; 7 positions agree with TRBD2. The CDR3 here is CASRGLKRGEQYF. DNA of the CDR3: TGTGCCAGCAGGGGGTTAAAGCGGGGCGAGCAGTACTTC.